This T cell receptor (beta chain) was recovered during a study of blood T cell repertoires in COVID-19. Study-level information: Spain, Italy and the United States supplied samples that represented acute and convalescent COVID-19. PBMCs, B-cell-depleted T cells, or T cells were the source of the cDNA or gDNA that made up the material.

Some clones are missing from TCRdb's copy, which holds only in-frame ones; the method was immunoSEQ multiplex PCR. Found here are about 120,000 clones, 86% of them singletons; the top ten hold almost 4.5%. V shed 4 bases and J shed 4 bases, with 6 bases lying between them. The CDR3 spans 12 residues. Per the germline V gene, CDR1 is KGHSH and CDR2 is LQKENI. The sequencing input was peripheral blood. This sequence was found in a man in his forties with acute or convalescent COVID-19. The rearrangement uses TRBV18 and TRBJ2-3; D not resolved. CDR3 sequence (DNA): TGTGCCAGCTCACAGGCGGCAGATACGCAGTATTTT. Its translation is CASSQAADTQYF.